The 9 T cell receptor beta chains listed next were all sequenced from one sample in a study of T cell repertoires in cytomegalovirus infection. Using its own MiXCR run on the reads, TCRdb lists one record per CDR3 protein. The table has 150,000 to 200,000 distinct CDR3 sequences, roughly a fifth seen once. Sequenced: PBMCs. The receptors shown here come from a human donor in good health (CMV status not recorded). Some clones in this sample may be carry-over from other donors' samples.

Only a few counts were recorded for this clonotype. The chain is built from TRBV10-3 and TRBJ2-7; 13 nucleotides match TRBD2. CDR1 is ENHRY, CDR2 SYGVKD, per germline. V lost 3 bases to trimming and J lost 6 bases; unmatched junction nucleotides: 8. The CDR3 length is 16 residues. CDR3: CAISERTSGSASEQYF. The CDR3 nucleotides are TGTGCCATCAGTGAAAGGACTAGCGGGAGTGCCTCCGAGCAGTACTTC.

In this sample, this clonotype turned up many times. V is TRBV6-1 and J is TRBJ2-7, with a possible D match to TRBD1 (6 bases). CDR1 and CDR2 (germline): MNHNS, SASEGT. Deletions cut 0 bases from V and 5 bases from J, with 11 bases between. The CDR3 length is 14 residues. The CDR3 spells CASSEAYRDDEQYF. The CDR3 nucleotides read TGTGCCAGCAGTGAAGCTTACAGGGACGACGAGCAGTACTTC.

The chain uses TRBV10-3 and TRBJ1-5; D possibly corresponds to TRBD1 (5 bases). This CDR3 spans 14 amino acids. Germline assignment: CDR1 ENHRY and CDR2 SYGVKD. The ends were cut back, 2 bases at V and 6 bases at J, with 11 bases in the middle. The CDR3 reads CAISERGVGQPQHF. CDR3 sequence (DNA): TGTGCCATCAGTGAGCGGGGGGTAGGTCAGCCCCAGCATTTT.

This clonotype has only a few counts. Here the CDR3 DNA reads TGTGCCAGCAGCTTAAGCCGGACAGGGAGTGGAGGTGAGCAGTTCTTC. Its protein product is CASSLSRTGSGGEQFF. V is TRBV7-9 and J is TRBJ2-1; the match to TRBD1 covers 8 bases. Germline loops: CDR1 SEHNR, CDR2 FQNEAQ (reference sequence). The trim removed 2 bases at V and 9 bases at J, leaving 12 bases unmatched. The CDR3 covers 16 residues.

The V and J genes are TRBV29-1 and TRBJ1-2; 7 positions agree with TRBD1. The CDR3 runs to 12 residues. Germline loops: CDR1 SQVTM, CDR2 ANQGSEA. The ends lost 7 bases at V and 3 bases at J; junction bases unmatched: 5. The CDR3 loop reads CSGGTADYGYTF. The CDR3 DNA follows: TGCAGCGGGGGGACAGCTGACTATGGCTACACCTTC. Together with reference TRBV29-1 and TRBJ1-2, the CDR3 gives the full variable domain: SAVISQKPSRDICQRGTSLTIQCQVDSQVTMMFWYRQQPGQSLTLIATANQGSEATYESGFVIDKFPISRPNLTFSTLTVSNMSPEDSSIYLCSGGTADYGYTFGSGTRLTVV.

The rearrangement joins TRBV19 to TRBJ1-1; D remains ambiguous. There are 13 residues in the CDR3. V lost 6 bases to trimming and J lost 0 bases, with 8 bases between them. Germline CDR1 reads LNHDA; CDR2 reads SQIVND (reference sequence). CDR3 in amino acids: CASRSRVNTEAFF. CDR3 in DNA: TGTGCCAGTAGATCCCGAGTGAACACTGAAGCTTTCTTT.

This sequence joins TRBV2 and TRBJ2-3, with TRBD2 matching 13 bases. The V segment lost 6 bases and the J segment 4 bases; nucleotides outside the gene matches: 4. In germline, CDR1 is SNHLY, CDR2 FYNNEI. The CDR3 sequence is 15 residues long. DNA of the CDR3: TGTGCCAGCAGCAGGACTAGCGGGAGTGCAGATACGCAGTATTTT. Protein product: CASSRTSGSADTQYF. Variable domain in full (rest from reference TRBV2 and TRBJ2-3): EPEVTQTPSHQVTQMGQEVILRCVPISNHLYFYWYRQILGQKVEFLVSFYNNEISEKSEIFDDQFSVERPDGSNFTLKIRSTKLEDSAMYFCASSRTSGSADTQYFGPGTRLTVL.

This clonotype was counted many times. The rearrangement uses TRBV6-2 or TRBV6-3 and TRBJ1-1; D is undetermined. Germline V CDR1 and CDR2: MNHEY, SVGEGT. The CDR3 length is 13 residues. V shed 3 bases and J shed 1 base, with 6 bases lying between them. Here the CDR3 reads CASSYSANTEAFF. CDR3 nucleotide sequence: TGTGCCAGCAGTTATTCGGCGAACACTGAAGCTTTCTTT.

Ten or more counts support this clonotype. The CDR3 sequence: CASQFLGGHGQPQHF. CDR3 nucleotides: TGTGCCAGCCAGTTCCTAGGGGGCCATGGTCAGCCCCAGCATTTT. The chain links TRBV7-2 to TRBJ1-5; 7 nucleotides match TRBD1. CDR1 and CDR2 (germline): SGHTA, FQGNSA. The junction had 13 bases not matched to a gene; V was cut back by 8 bases and J by 6 bases. This CDR3 has 15 residues. Full variable domain (outside the CDR3, taken from reference TRBV7-2 and TRBJ1-5): GAGVSQSPSNKVTEKGKDVELRCDPISGHTALYWYRQSLGQGLEFLIYFQGNSAPDKSGLPSDRFSAERTGGSVSTLTIQRTQQEDSAVYLCASQFLGGHGQPQHFGDGTRLSIL.